This entry lists 23 T cell receptor beta chains sequenced from one sample in a study of T cell changes during pregnancy in multiple sclerosis. Here immunoSEQ multiplex PCR was the method, and the copy in TCRdb shows in-frame clones only, minus some. The sample holds some 80,000 clones; about 93% are singletons and the top ten take 0.9% to 1.2%. The sequenced sample was peripheral blood, obtained in the first trimester of pregnancy. The receptors derive from a female donor with multiple sclerosis, enrolled in a pregnancy study.

V usage is TRBV7-9 and J usage is TRBJ2-3; 8 nucleotides align to TRBD1. J lost 3 bases, V lost 11 bases, and 4 bases had no gene match. This CDR3 is 12 amino acids long. Germline-derived CDR1 and CDR2 are SEHNR and FQNEAQ (reference sequence). CDR3 sequence (DNA): TGTGCCGGACAGGGATGGACAGATACGCAGTATTTT. Protein product: CAGQGWTDTQYF.

A single count supports this clone. The J gene is TRBJ2-4, the V gene TRBV19; D perhaps matches TRBD1 (6 bases). Germline values: CDR1 LNHDA, CDR2 SQIVND (reference sequence). Trimming took 5 bases from V and 0 from J, leaving 23 bases between them. The CDR3 is 19 residues long. The CDR3 DNA reads TGTGCCAGTAGTTCCTACCGGGACACCAGGCAACTAGCCAAAAACATTCAGTACTTC. Encoded protein: CASSSYRDTRQLAKNIQYF. Full variable domain (remainder filled in from reference TRBV19 and TRBJ2-4): DGGITQSPKYLFRKEGQNVTLSCEQNLNHDAMYWYRQDPGQGLRLIYYSQIVNDFQKGDIAEGYSVSREKKESFPLTVTSAQKNPTAFYLCASSSYRDTRQLAKNIQYFGAGTRLSVL.

The genes are TRBV6-5 and TRBJ2-7, with D unclear. Trimming stripped 2 bases from V and 2 bases from J, with 13 bases between. The CDR3 length is 15 residues. CDR1 MNHEY and CDR2 SVGAGI come from the germline V gene. Written as DNA, the CDR3 is TGTGCCAGCAGTTACGGGCTAAACAGTGCCTACGAGCAGTACTTC. The encoded protein is CASSYGLNSAYEQYF.

In its sample, this clone was seen once. The chain joins TRBV18 to TRBJ2-1; 10 positions match TRBD2. There are 16 residues in the CDR3. The junction had 7 bases not matched to a gene; V was cut back by 0 bases and J by 8 bases. Per germline, CDR1 KGHSH and CDR2 LQKENI. Written as DNA, the CDR3 is TGTGCCAGCTCACCACCGTTCAGCGGGGGGGCTGATGAGCAGTTCTTC. This codes for CASSPPFSGGADEQFF.

J is TRBJ2-5 and V is TRBV9; TRBD2 matches 8 bases. Germline V gene lookup returns CDR1 SGDLS and CDR2 YYNGEE. The V gene end was trimmed by 1 base and the J gene end by 2 bases; junction bases not matched to a gene: 13. The CDR3 has 18 amino acids. As DNA, the CDR3 is TGTGCCAGCAGCGTATCGCCGTTTGGGCGGGGGGCTCAAGAGACCCAGTACTTC. Amino acids: CASSVSPFGRGAQETQYF.

The chain couples TRBV28 to TRBJ2-7; the match to TRBD1 covers 8 bases. Germline lookup yields CDR1 MDHEN and CDR2 SYDVKM. V was pared by 6 bases and J by 2 bases, with 6 bases of the junction left unmatched. CDR3 length: 14 amino acids. The CDR3: CASRRVQGAYEQYF. In DNA form, the CDR3 reads TGTGCCAGCAGGAGAGTACAGGGGGCCTACGAGCAGTACTTC. Combining the CDR3 with reference TRBV28 and TRBJ2-7 gives the whole variable domain DVKVTQSSRYLVKRTGEKVFLECVQDMDHENMFWYRQDPGLGLRLIYFSYDVKMKEKGDIPEGYSVSREKKERFSLILESASTNQTSMYLCASRRVQGAYEQYFGPGTRLTVT.

The chain is built from TRBV13 and TRBJ1-2, with 7 bases that match TRBD1. Germline-derived CDR1 and CDR2 are PRHDT and FYEKMQ (reference sequence). The trim removed 5 bases at V and 5 bases at J, leaving 5 bases unmatched. The CDR3 spans 13 residues. The CDR3 coding sequence is TGTGCCAGCAGCATCGGGACAGTTTATGGCTACACCTTC. Translated: CASSIGTVYGYTF. Variable domain in full (rest from reference TRBV13 and TRBJ1-2): AAGVIQSPRHLIKEKRETATLKCYPIPRHDTVYWYQQGPGQDPQFLISFYEKMQSDKGSIPDRFSAQQFSDYHSELNMSSLELGDSALYFCASSIGTVYGYTFGSGTRLTVV.

The CDR3 protein is CASSSGQGRVEQYF. CDR3 coding DNA: TGTGCCAGCAGCTCCGGACAGGGAAGGGTCGAGCAGTACTTC. V is TRBV5-5 and J is TRBJ2-7, with 8 bases fitting TRBD1. Germline V gene data show CDR1 as SGHKS and CDR2 as YYEKEE (reference sequence). Trimming took 3 bases from V and 6 from J; bases not matched to a gene: 8. The CDR3 runs to 14 residues.

The chain links TRBV6-1 to TRBJ2-7, with 9 positions matching TRBD1. Unmatched junction bases numbered 14, after V lost 4 bases and J lost 7 bases. CDR1 is MNHNS, CDR2 SASEGT, per germline. The CDR3 extends over 16 amino acids. The CDR3: CASSGLPGQGAVEQYF. In DNA, the CDR3 is TGTGCCAGCAGTGGACTACCGGGACAGGGTGCGGTAGAGCAGTACTTC.

The rearrangement uses TRBV27 and TRBJ2-1; D is undetermined. Germline-derived CDR1 and CDR2 are MNHEY and SMNVEV (reference sequence). This CDR3 has 13 residues. V gave up 3 bases and J gave up 6 bases, with 9 bases separating them. CDR3: CASSFAPRNEQFF. As DNA, the CDR3 is TGTGCCAGCAGTTTCGCGCCCCGCAATGAGCAGTTCTTC.

The chain recombines TRBV6-4 with TRBJ2-3, with D possibly being TRBD2 (7 bases). Germline values: CDR1 MRHNA, CDR2 SNTAGT. Trimming cost V 2 bases and J 2 bases, with 8 bases left between them. The CDR3 is 14 amino acids. The CDR3: CASSDGGATDTQYF. The DNA for the CDR3 is TGTGCCAGCAGTGACGGGGGGGCCACAGATACGCAGTATTTT.

The gene calls are TRBV6-5 and TRBJ1-3, with 7 bases fitting TRBD1. The CDR3 runs 14 residues. The V segment lost 6 bases and the J segment 8 bases; nucleotides outside the gene matches: 10. CDR1 is MNHEY, CDR2 SVGAGI, per germline. CDR3 protein: CASSRTGGGDTIYF. The CDR3 DNA sequence: TGTGCCAGCAGCCGGACAGGCGGTGGGGACACCATATATTTT.

This clone was seen a single time. The chain uses TRBV18 and TRBJ1-2; no definite D call. This CDR3 region has 12 residues. Trimming took off 6 bases at V and 5 bases at J, with 10 bases between the two ends. Germline CDR1 KGHSH, CDR2 LQKENI. CDR3: CASSGEGYGYTF. CDR3 bases: TGTGCCAGCTCCGGGGAGGGATATGGCTACACCTTC. The entire variable domain, with the rest obtained from reference TRBV18 and TRBJ1-2, is as follows: NAGVMQNPRHLVRRRGQEARLRCSPMKGHSHVYWYRQLPEEGLKFMVYLQKENIIDESGMPKERFSAEFPKEGPSILRIQQVVRGDSAAYFCASSGEGYGYTFGSGTRLTVV.

This chain links TRBV5-1 with TRBJ2-7; 8 bases align to TRBD1. This CDR3 has 13 residues. Germline CDR1 SGHRS, CDR2 YFSETQ. V shed 5 bases, J shed 3 bases, and the junction held 4 bases outside the gene matches. CDR3 loop: CASRGQGGYEQYF. CDR3 nucleotide sequence: TGCGCCAGCAGAGGACAGGGTGGCTACGAGCAGTACTTC.

The J gene is TRBJ2-1, the V gene TRBV5-1; 9 bases fit TRBD2. The CDR3 loop spans 14 amino acids. Germline V gene lookup returns CDR1 SGHRS and CDR2 YFSETQ. V was clipped by 4 bases and J by 5 bases; unmatched bases: 4. CDR3 coding DNA: TGCGCCAGCAGCCAATTAGCGGGGGACAATGAGCAGTTCTTC. Translated: CASSQLAGDNEQFF.

The chain combines TRBV27 with TRBJ1-1; weak D call: TRBD1 (6 bases). V lost 3 bases and J 4 bases, leaving 18 bases between the germline ends. From germline, CDR1 is MNHEY and CDR2 SMNVEV (reference sequence). This CDR3 spans 16 amino acids. The DNA for the CDR3 is TGTGCCAGCAGTTTTCTGGGGGCTATTGGCGGCACTGAAGCTTTCTTT. This gives the protein CASSFLGAIGGTEAFF.

This sequence joins TRBV20-1 and TRBJ2-1; TRBD1 aligns across 8 bases. J lost 8 bases, V lost 6 bases, and 3 bases had no gene match. In germline, CDR1 is DFQATT, CDR2 SNEGSKA (reference sequence). CDR3 length equals 11 residues. CDR3 nucleotides: TGCAGTGCCGGACAGGGAGATGAGCAGTTCTTC. This translates into CSAGQGDEQFF.

This rearrangement joins TRBV6-6 to TRBJ2-7; 9 positions agree with TRBD1. This CDR3 is built from 15 residues. V lost 2 bases, J lost 6 bases, and 8 bases stayed unmatched. Germline values: CDR1 MNHNY, CDR2 SVGAGI (reference sequence). The CDR3 nucleotides are TGTGCCAGCAGTTACCGAGACAGGGGGGAGGGCGAGCAGTACTTC. Translation: CASSYRDRGEGEQYF.

V gene TRBV11-3 combines with J gene TRBJ2-1; no reliable D call. Looked up from germline, CDR1 is SGHNT and CDR2 is YENEEA. This CDR3 has 12 residues. Trimming pared 5 bases from V and 6 bases from J, leaving 8 bases between. CDR3 sequence (DNA): TGTGCCAGCAGCGGAGCTGTCAATGAGCAGTTCTTC. As protein: CASSGAVNEQFF.

V and J are TRBV29-1 and TRBJ1-4; no reliable D call. CDR3 length equals 13 residues. Trimming cost V 7 bases and J 8 bases, with 17 bases left between them. Germline V lookup: CDR1 SQVTM, CDR2 ANQGSEA. The CDR3 region has the DNA TGCAGCGCCCGGGAAACAGTGCGGGAAAAACTGTTTTTT. Its protein is CSARETVREKLFF.

The chain employs TRBV5-5 and TRBJ2-1; possible D gene TRBD2, 5 bases. The V and J ends lost 0 bases and 0 bases respectively, with 10 bases between them. The length of the CDR3 is 16 residues. Looked up from germline, CDR1 is SGHKS and CDR2 is YYEKEE (reference sequence). The CDR3 nucleotides read TGTGCCAGCAGCTTGGGCTACGGGGTCTCCTACAATGAGCAGTTCTTC. Encoded protein: CASSLGYGVSYNEQFF.

The V call is TRBV13, the J call TRBJ1-3; possible D gene TRBD1, 5 bases. The CDR3 runs to 14 residues. V was clipped by 5 bases and J by 11 bases, with 19 bases between them. Germline CDR1 reads PRHDT; CDR2 reads FYEKMQ (reference sequence). The CDR3 region has the DNA TGTGCCAGCAGCCCCGGACAAACCGACGGCCCCATATATTTT. This translates into CASSPGQTDGPIYF.

The rearrangement uses TRBV6-5 and TRBJ1-1; TRBD1 matches at 7 bases. V trimming: 0 bases; J trimming: 10 bases; junction bases outside the gene matches: 11. CDR3 length: 15 residues. Germline V CDR1 and CDR2: MNHEY, SVGAGI. The CDR3: CASSYSIYRGPAAFF. In DNA form, the CDR3 reads TGTGCCAGCAGTTACTCGATATATAGGGGGCCGGCAGCTTTCTTT.